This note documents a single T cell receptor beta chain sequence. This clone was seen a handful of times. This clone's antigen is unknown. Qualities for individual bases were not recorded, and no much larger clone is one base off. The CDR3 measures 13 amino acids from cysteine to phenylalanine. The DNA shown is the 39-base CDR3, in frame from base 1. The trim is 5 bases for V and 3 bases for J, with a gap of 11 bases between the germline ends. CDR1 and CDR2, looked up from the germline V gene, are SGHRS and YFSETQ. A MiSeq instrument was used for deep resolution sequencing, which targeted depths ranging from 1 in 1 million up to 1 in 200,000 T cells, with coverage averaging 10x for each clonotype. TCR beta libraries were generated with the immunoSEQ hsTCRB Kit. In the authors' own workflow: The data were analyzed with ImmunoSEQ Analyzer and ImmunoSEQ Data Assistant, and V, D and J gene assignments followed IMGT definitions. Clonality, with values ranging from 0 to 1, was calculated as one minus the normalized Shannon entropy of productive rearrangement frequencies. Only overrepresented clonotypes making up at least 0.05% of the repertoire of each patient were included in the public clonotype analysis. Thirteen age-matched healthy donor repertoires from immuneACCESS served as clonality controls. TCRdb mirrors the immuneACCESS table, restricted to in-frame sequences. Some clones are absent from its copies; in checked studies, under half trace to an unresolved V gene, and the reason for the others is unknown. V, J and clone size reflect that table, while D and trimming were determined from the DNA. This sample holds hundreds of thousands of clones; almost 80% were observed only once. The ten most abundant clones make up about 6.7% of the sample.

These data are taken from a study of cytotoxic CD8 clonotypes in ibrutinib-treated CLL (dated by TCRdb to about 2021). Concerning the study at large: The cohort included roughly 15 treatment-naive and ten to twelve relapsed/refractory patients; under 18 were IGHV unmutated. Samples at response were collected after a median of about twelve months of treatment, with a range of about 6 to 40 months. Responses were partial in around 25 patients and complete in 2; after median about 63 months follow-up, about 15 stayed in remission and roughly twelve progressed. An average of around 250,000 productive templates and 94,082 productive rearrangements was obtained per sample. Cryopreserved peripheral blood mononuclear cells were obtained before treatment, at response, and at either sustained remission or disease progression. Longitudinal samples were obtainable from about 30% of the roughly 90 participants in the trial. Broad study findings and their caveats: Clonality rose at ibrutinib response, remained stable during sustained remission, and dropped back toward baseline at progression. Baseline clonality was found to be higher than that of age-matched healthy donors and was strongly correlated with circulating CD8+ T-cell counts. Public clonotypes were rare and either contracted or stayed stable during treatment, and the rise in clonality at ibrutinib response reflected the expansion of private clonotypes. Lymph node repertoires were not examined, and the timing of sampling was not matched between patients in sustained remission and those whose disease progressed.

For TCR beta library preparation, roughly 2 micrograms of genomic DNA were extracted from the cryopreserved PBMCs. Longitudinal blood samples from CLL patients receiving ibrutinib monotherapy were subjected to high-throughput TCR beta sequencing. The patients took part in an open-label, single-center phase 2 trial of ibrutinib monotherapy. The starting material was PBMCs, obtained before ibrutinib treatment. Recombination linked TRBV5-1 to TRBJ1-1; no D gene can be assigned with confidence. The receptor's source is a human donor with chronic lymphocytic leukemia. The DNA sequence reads TGCGCCAGCAGACTCACGGATGACACTGAAGCTTTCTTT. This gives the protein CASRLTDDTEAFF.